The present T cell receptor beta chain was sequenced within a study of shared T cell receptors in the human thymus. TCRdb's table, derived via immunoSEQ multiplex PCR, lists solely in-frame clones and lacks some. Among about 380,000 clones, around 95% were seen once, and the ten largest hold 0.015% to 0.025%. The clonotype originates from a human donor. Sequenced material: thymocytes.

The CDR3: CASSPGWDSNQPQHF. The CDR3 nucleotides read TGCGCCAGCAGCCCCGGTTGGGATAGCAATCAGCCCCAGCATTTT. The chain employs TRBV5-1 and TRBJ1-5; D is undetermined. V gave up 4 bases and J gave up 0 bases, with 11 bases separating them. Germline CDR1 reads SGHRS; CDR2 reads YFSETQ. The CDR3 spans 15 residues.